These 26 T cell receptor beta chains were all obtained from the same sample, sequenced in a study of T cell changes during pregnancy in multiple sclerosis. Method: immunoSEQ multiplex PCR; TCRdb's copy keeps in-frame clones and lacks some. The data hold tens of thousands of clones, with more than 85% observed a single time. The sequencing used peripheral blood, collected after pregnancy. These receptors were taken from a female donor in good health, enrolled as a control in a pregnancy study.

This chain links TRBV7-2 with TRBJ2-7; TRBD1 matches at 9 bases. Germline values: CDR1 SGHTA, CDR2 FQGNSA. The CDR3 length is 15 residues. Trimming at V came to 1 base and at J to 2 bases, leaving 3 bases not matched to a gene. CDR3 region: CASSLDRDRAYEQYF. The CDR3 bases are TGTGCCAGCAGCTTAGACCGGGACAGGGCCTACGAGCAGTACTTC.

V and J are TRBV6-1 and TRBJ2-5; 10 bases fit TRBD2. The CDR3 loop spans 15 amino acids. Germline V lookup: CDR1 MNHNS, CDR2 SASEGT. Trimming cost V 3 bases and J 0 bases; bases outside gene matches: 1. The DNA for the CDR3 is TGTGCCAGCAGTGACCTAGCGGGAGACCAAGAGACCCAGTACTTC. Translation: CASSDLAGDQETQYF.

The gene calls are TRBV5-1 and TRBJ2-3; TRBD2 agrees at 8 bases. The CDR3 covers 17 residues. The germline CDR1 and CDR2 sequences are SGHRS and YFSETQ. Trimming at V came to 2 bases and at J to 0 bases, leaving 8 bases not matched to a gene. The DNA for the CDR3 is TGCGCCAGCAGCTTAGGTTGGTCTAGCGGGAGCACAGATACGCAGTATTTT. This sequence encodes CASSLGWSSGSTDTQYF.

V usage is TRBV5-4 and J usage is TRBJ2-2; D not resolved. The CDR3 runs 17 residues. The V gene's germline CDR1 is SGHNT and CDR2 YYREEE (reference sequence). Trimming left V 5 bases short and J 2 bases short, with 19 bases between. The CDR3 here is CASRPGSPSSNTGELFF. CDR3 sequence (DNA): TGTGCCAGCAGGCCGGGTAGCCCCTCGAGTAACACCGGGGAGCTGTTTTTT. The full variable domain, with the rest looked up from reference TRBV5-4 and TRBJ2-2, is ETGVTQSPTHLIKTRGQQVTLRCSSQSGHNTVSWYQQALGQGPQFIFQYYREEENGRGNFPPRFSGLQFPNYSSELNVNALELDDSALYLCASRPGSPSSNTGELFFGEGSRLTVL.

This clone showed up just once. This chain joins TRBV7-9 and TRBJ2-7; 12 bases map to TRBD2. The CDR3 totals 17 residues. After removal of 2 bases from V and 4 bases from J, the junction contained 9 bases not matched to a gene. Germline V lookup: CDR1 SEHNR, CDR2 FQNEAQ (reference sequence). CDR3 sequence: CASSLQPGLAGRYEQYF. DNA of the CDR3: TGTGCCAGCAGCTTACAGCCCGGACTAGCGGGGCGATACGAGCAGTACTTC.

CDR3 DNA: TGCGCCAGCAGCTTGCGGGACAGTCTAGCTAATGAAAAACTGTTTTTT. Translation gives CASSLRDSLANEKLFF. This chain joins TRBV5-1 and TRBJ1-4; 7 nucleotides line up with TRBD1. The germline V gene encodes CDR1 SGHRS and CDR2 YFSETQ. The CDR3 contains 16 residues. The V and J ends lost 1 base and 3 bases, in that order; junction bases with no gene match: 6.

The J gene is TRBJ2-5, the V gene TRBV2, with a possible D match to TRBD2 (6 bases). In germline, CDR1 is SNHLY, CDR2 FYNNEI. Deletions cut 3 bases from V and 3 bases from J, with 11 bases between. The CDR3 consists of 14 residues. Here the CDR3 DNA reads TGTGCCAGCAGTGAGTTCCGGGGGAAAGAGACCCAGTACTTC. This gives the protein CASSEFRGKETQYF.

This clone occurred once. The chain couples TRBV25-1 to TRBJ2-5, with 7 bases that match TRBD2. J gave up 4 bases and V 0 bases, and 5 bases lay outside the gene matches. CDR3 size: 15 residues. Germline values: CDR1 MGHDK, CDR2 SYGVNS. CDR3 residues: CASSEYSGTGETQYF. The CDR3 DNA reads TGTGCCAGCAGTGAATACAGCGGGACGGGAGAGACCCAGTACTTC.

The V gene is TRBV19, the J gene TRBJ1-5; 7 bases map to TRBD1. Germline CDR1 and CDR2: LNHDA and SQIVND (reference sequence). This CDR3 has 16 amino acids. Trimming removed 2 bases from V and 5 bases from J; junction bases left unmatched: 9. This CDR3 is CASSIKRTGAYQPQHF. Written as DNA, the CDR3 is TGTGCCAGTAGTATAAAGAGGACAGGAGCTTATCAGCCCCAGCATTTT.

V and J are TRBV6-5 and TRBJ2-1, with a tentative D call TRBD2 (5 bases). The CDR3 is 16 residues long. V was cut by 2 bases and J by 8 bases, with 19 bases left in between. Germline CDR1 reads MNHEY; CDR2 reads SVGAGI. Here the CDR3 reads CASSYRGLAGPDEQFF. The CDR3 region has the DNA TGTGCCAGCAGTTACCGCGGCCTAGCAGGCCCCGATGAGCAGTTCTTC.

The CDR3 reads CASSWRGQGNEQYF. In DNA, the CDR3 is TGTGCCAGCAGCTGGCGAGGACAGGGGAACGAGCAGTACTTC. The chain has TRBV7-2 and TRBJ2-7, with 9 bases lining up with TRBD1. This CDR3 is 14 amino acids long. Germline lookup yields CDR1 SGHTA and CDR2 FQGNSA. V gave up 4 bases and J gave up 5 bases; unmatched junction bases: 6.

The rearrangement joins TRBV4-1 to TRBJ1-1; D is undetermined. The CDR3 spans 14 residues. Trimming left V 4 bases short and J 5 bases short, with 14 bases between. Germline CDR1 MGHRA, CDR2 YSYEKL. The CDR3 here is CASSPPGGRTEAFF. The CDR3 bases are TGCGCCAGCAGCCCCCCTGGAGGGAGGACTGAAGCTTTCTTT.

The chain recombines TRBV5-1 with TRBJ2-7, with TRBD1 matching over 7 bases. The V gene end was trimmed by 6 bases and the J gene end by 3 bases; junction bases not matched to a gene: 3. CDR1 is SGHRS, CDR2 YFSETQ, per germline. The CDR3 is 12 residues long. Here the CDR3 DNA reads TGCGCCAGCAAGACAGGGAACTACGAGCAGTACTTC. This translates into CASKTGNYEQYF.

The genes are TRBV19 and TRBJ2-1; 9 positions agree with TRBD2. Germline CDR1 reads LNHDA; CDR2 reads SQIVND (reference sequence). The CDR3 sequence is 17 residues long. Germline trimming cut 6 bases from V and 8 bases from J; bases unmatched to any gene: 17. The CDR3 loop is CASRGRRAGGPRDEQFF. The CDR3 region has the DNA TGTGCCAGTAGAGGGCGAAGGGCGGGAGGGCCTAGGGATGAGCAGTTCTTC. Full variable domain (rest looked up from reference TRBV19 and TRBJ2-1): DGGITQSPKYLFRKEGQNVTLSCEQNLNHDAMYWYRQDPGQGLRLIYYSQIVNDFQKGDIAEGYSVSREKKESFPLTVTSAQKNPTAFYLCASRGRRAGGPRDEQFFGPGTRLTVL.

The chain uses TRBV19 and TRBJ1-6; 12 nucleotides align to TRBD1. Germline V gene lookup returns CDR1 LNHDA and CDR2 SQIVND (reference sequence). There are 14 residues in the CDR3. Unmatched junction bases numbered 7, after V lost 5 bases and J lost 14 bases. As DNA, the CDR3 is TGTGCCAGTAGTCCGGGGACAGGGGGCTTTGCCCTCCACTTT. As protein: CASSPGTGGFALHF. Full variable domain (missing parts from reference TRBV19 and TRBJ1-6): DGGITQSPKYLFRKEGQNVTLSCEQNLNHDAMYWYRQDPGQGLRLIYYSQIVNDFQKGDIAEGYSVSREKKESFPLTVTSAQKNPTAFYLCASSPGTGGFALHFGNGTRLTVT.

The chain links TRBV15 to TRBJ2-7; 11 bases agree with TRBD1. CDR3 length equals 15 residues. Germline CDR1 and CDR2: LNHNV and YYDKDF (reference sequence). V dropped 5 bases and J dropped 3; count of bases not matched to a gene: 6. The CDR3 region has the DNA TGTGCCACCAGCGCATCCGGGACAGGGGGCTACGAGCAGTACTTC. Its translation is CATSASGTGGYEQYF.

This clone appeared once. This chain links TRBV5-8 with TRBJ2-3; 9 nucleotides agree with TRBD2. The length of the CDR3 is 15 residues. Germline V lookup: CDR1 SGHTS, CDR2 YDEGEE. V lost 4 bases, J lost 5 bases, and 8 bases stayed unmatched. The chain's CDR3 is CASSQMTSGKDTQYF. The DNA of the CDR3 is TGTGCCAGCAGCCAAATGACTAGCGGTAAAGATACGCAGTATTTT.

The chain is built from TRBV6-5 and TRBJ1-4; the match to TRBD1 covers 7 bases. Per germline, CDR1 MNHEY and CDR2 SVGAGI. This CDR3 comprises 14 residues. After removal of 0 bases from V and 8 bases from J, the junction contained 3 bases not matched to a gene. The CDR3 DNA reads TGTGCCAGCAGTTACTCTTCAGGGGGAGAAAAACTGTTTTTT. This codes for CASSYSSGGEKLFF.

The V gene is TRBV30, the J gene TRBJ2-7; 7 nucleotides match TRBD1. Germline CDR1 reads GTSNPN; CDR2 reads SVGIG (reference sequence). This CDR3 is built from 12 residues. V dropped 2 bases and J dropped 6; count of bases not matched to a gene: 4. CDR3 amino acids: CAWSLQGFEQYF. CDR3 nucleotide sequence: TGTGCCTGGAGTTTACAGGGGTTCGAGCAGTACTTC.

The chain links TRBV19 to TRBJ2-2; 8 nucleotides agree with TRBD2. Germline CDR1 and CDR2: LNHDA and SQIVND (reference sequence). There are 15 residues in the CDR3. V lost 6 bases to trimming and J lost 0 bases; unmatched junction nucleotides: 3. The CDR3 DNA follows: TGTGCCAGTAGCAGCGGGAGCGCGAACACCGGGGAGCTGTTTTTT. The encoded protein is CASSSGSANTGELFF. Using reference TRBV19 and TRBJ2-2 for the parts outside the CDR3, the full variable domain is DGGITQSPKYLFRKEGQNVTLSCEQNLNHDAMYWYRQDPGQGLRLIYYSQIVNDFQKGDIAEGYSVSREKKESFPLTVTSAQKNPTAFYLCASSSGSANTGELFFGEGSRLTVL.

CDR3 in DNA: TGTGCCAGTAGTATTCTACCCGGGGTAGCGGGGCCCCAAGAGACCCAGTACTTC. Translating gives CASSILPGVAGPQETQYF. The gene calls are TRBV19 and TRBJ2-5; 8 nucleotides align to TRBD2. Trimming at V came to 3 bases and at J to 1 base, leaving 13 bases not matched to a gene. Germline V lookup: CDR1 LNHDA, CDR2 SQIVND (reference sequence). The CDR3 is 18 amino acids.

The chain is built from TRBV7-9 and TRBJ2-7, with a tentative D call TRBD1 (5 bases). Trimming cost V 3 bases and J 4 bases, with 10 bases left between them. There are 13 residues in the CDR3. Looked up from germline, CDR1 is SEHNR and CDR2 is FQNEAQ (reference sequence). For the CDR3, the DNA is TGTGCCAGCAGCTTTCAGGGCCCGTACGAGCAGTACTTC. It yields the protein CASSFQGPYEQYF.

V and J are TRBV29-1 and TRBJ2-1, with TRBD1 identical over 8 bases. The CDR3 runs 14 residues. Germline V gene lookup returns CDR1 SQVTM and CDR2 ANQGSEA. Trimming at V came to 6 bases and at J to 3 bases, leaving 7 bases not matched to a gene. The CDR3 is CSVRTGTNYNEQFF. CDR3 DNA sequence: TGCAGCGTGCGGACAGGGACAAACTACAATGAGCAGTTCTTC.

V is TRBV6-4 and J is TRBJ2-5; 16 bases align to TRBD2. Germline V gene lookup returns CDR1 MRHNA and CDR2 SNTAGT. The CDR3 contains 21 residues. V gave up 1 base and J gave up 3 bases; unmatched junction bases: 14. The CDR3 DNA reads as TGTGCCAGCAGTGACTGGGTAAAAACCGGGACTAGCGGGAGGGTTAAAGAGACCCAGTACTTC. This encodes CASSDWVKTGTSGRVKETQYF.

V is TRBV25-1 and J is TRBJ1-1; 7 bases align to TRBD1. There are 15 residues in the CDR3. Germline CDR1 and CDR2: MGHDK and SYGVNS. The trim removed 7 bases at V and 4 bases at J, leaving 12 bases unmatched. This CDR3 is CASKGAGERGTEAFF. The CDR3 bases are TGTGCCAGCAAGGGGGCAGGGGAAAGGGGCACTGAAGCTTTCTTT. Based on the CDR3 plus reference TRBV25-1 and TRBJ1-1, the full variable domain is EADIYQTPRYLVIGTGKKITLECSQTMGHDKMYWYQQDPGMELHLIHYSYGVNSTEKGDLSSESTVSRIRTEHFPLTLESARPSHTSQYLCASKGAGERGTEAFFGQGTRLTVV.

This chain uses TRBV5-1 with TRBJ2-5, with TRBD1 as a possible D gene (5 bases). This CDR3 has 14 amino acids. With 2 bases removed from V and 1 base from J, the gap between germline ends came to 9 bases. CDR1 is SGHRS and CDR2 is YFSETQ in the germline V gene. CDR3 loop: CASSFQGTQETQYF. The DNA of the CDR3 is TGCGCCAGCAGCTTCCAGGGAACCCAAGAGACCCAGTACTTC.